A single sample gave rise to the 27 T cell receptor beta chains below, sequenced in a study of T-cell reconstitution after alpha-beta-depleted transplantation in children. Unique molecular identifiers were incorporated into the prepared TCRbeta library. TCRdb independently ran MiXCR on the PCR reads; one entry per CDR3 protein. The repertoire holds 440,000 or so distinct CDR3 sequences, about a tenth seen once, with roughly 5% in the top ten. Here the sequenced sample was PBMCs from the stem cell graft donor, taken from the stem cell graft. The receptor set was obtained from a human donor who donated a stem cell graft to a child with acute myeloid leukemia.

In this sample, this clonotype turned up a few times. V gene TRBV12-3 or TRBV12-4 combines with J gene TRBJ1-1; no firm D call. This CDR3 is 12 amino acids long. V shed 8 bases and J shed 4 bases, with 11 bases lying between them. This chain's CDR3 is CASAFLGTEAFF. As DNA, the CDR3 is TGTGCCAGCGCGTTCCTCGGCACTGAAGCTTTCTTT.

This clonotype appeared a few times. This chain joins TRBV12-3 or TRBV12-4 and TRBJ1-3, with D perhaps matching TRBD1 (5 bases). The CDR3 covers 17 residues. V was shortened by 7 bases and J by 0 bases, with 19 bases between the two germline ends. The DNA of the CDR3 is TGTGCCAGCATTGGGGGGGGACGCCGTGACTCTGGAAACACCATATATTTT. It encodes CASIGGGRRDSGNTIYF.

This clonotype was counted ten times or more. This sequence joins TRBV12-3 or TRBV12-4 and TRBJ2-2, with 10 positions matching TRBD2. With 5 bases clipped from V and 6 bases from J, the junction kept 9 bases outside the gene matches. This CDR3 region has 16 residues. The CDR3 region has the DNA TGTGCCAGCAGTCTTAGGACTAGCGGAGTATCCGGGGAGCTGTTTTTT. Residues: CASSLRTSGVSGELFF.

The CDR3: CSASPGNEQFF. The CDR3 DNA is TGCAGTGCTAGCCCCGGGAATGAGCAGTTCTTC. The chain carries TRBV20-1 and TRBJ2-1; D is unclear. The CDR3 totals 11 residues. V lost 3 bases and J 7 bases, leaving 7 bases between the germline ends. In germline, CDR1 is DFQATT, CDR2 SNEGSKA (reference sequence).

This clonotype was counted ten times or more. The V gene is TRBV6-1, the J gene TRBJ2-7; the D gene is possibly TRBD2 (6 bases). This CDR3 is built from 15 residues. CDR1 is MNHNS, CDR2 SASEGT, per germline. Trimming pared 2 bases from V and 1 base from J, leaving 12 bases between. The CDR3 region has the DNA TGTGCCAGCAGTGAAAGCGGTGGGGGGTCCTACGAGCAGTACGTC. It encodes CASSESGGGSYEQYV.

A word on this clonotype: This clone may be a read error of a much larger clone one base away. The chain joins TRBV5-1 to TRBJ2-5, with D uncertain. Per the germline V gene, CDR1 is SGHRS and CDR2 is YFSETQ. Trimming left V 4 bases short and J 5 bases short, with 15 bases between. This CDR3 has 14 amino acids. The CDR3: CASSMDRVGETQYF. The DNA for the CDR3 is TGCGCCAGCAGCATGGACCGGGTGGGGGAGACCCAGTACTTC.

This clonotype was counted a single time. The chain links TRBV20-1 to TRBJ2-1, with 9 positions matching TRBD2. The V gene end was trimmed by 5 bases and the J gene end by 9 bases; junction bases not matched to a gene: 11. This CDR3 spans 14 amino acids. CDR1 and CDR2 from the germline V gene are DFQATT and SNEGSKA (reference sequence). This CDR3 reads CSAGGAGGPGEQFF. The CDR3 coding sequence is TGCAGTGCTGGCGGGGCGGGGGGGCCGGGTGAGCAGTTCTTC.

This clonotype was seen a handful of times. This chain links TRBV6-2 or TRBV6-3 with TRBJ1-2, with D possibly matching TRBD1 (5 bases). V shed 2 bases and J shed 6 bases, with 22 bases lying between them. Germline V gene lookup returns CDR1 MNHEY and CDR2 SVGEGT. This CDR3 is 17 amino acids long. In DNA, the CDR3 is TGTGCCAGCAGTTACCCAAACCGACAGACGGTCTTCGATGGCTACACCTTC. Protein sequence: CASSYPNRQTVFDGYTF.

This clonotype was found a few times. The chain couples TRBV29-1 to TRBJ2-7; 14 bases fit TRBD2. Trimming at V came to 6 bases and at J to 7 bases, leaving 8 bases not matched to a gene. Germline V gives CDR1 SQVTM, CDR2 ANQGSEA. CDR3 length: 14 residues. CDR3 sequence (DNA): TGCAGCGTAGGAAAGACTAGCGGGAGGGGTGAGCAGTACTTC. This gives the protein CSVGKTSGRGEQYF.

This clonotype appeared many times. The rearrangement uses TRBV7-2 and TRBJ2-1, with 11 bases identical to TRBD2. Trimming removed 5 bases from V and 7 bases from J; junction bases left unmatched: 7. CDR1 is SGHTA and CDR2 is FQGNSA in the germline V gene. The CDR3 consists of 15 residues. The CDR3 region is CASSVSGRALNEQFF. CDR3 nucleotides: TGTGCCAGCAGCGTTAGCGGGAGGGCCTTGAATGAGCAGTTCTTC. Full variable domain (remainder filled in from reference TRBV7-2 and TRBJ2-1): GAGVSQSPSNKVTEKGKDVELRCDPISGHTALYWYRQSLGQGLEFLIYFQGNSAPDKSGLPSDRFSAERTGGSVSTLTIQRTQQEDSAVYLCASSVSGRALNEQFFGPGTRLTVL.

This clonotype was recorded a few times. The chain is built from TRBV25-1 and TRBJ2-4; D gene ambiguous. The CDR3 sequence is 13 residues long. Trimming left V 6 bases short and J 0 bases short, with 6 bases between. Germline lookup yields CDR1 MGHDK and CDR2 SYGVNS. CDR3 residues: CASRLIAKNIQYF. CDR3 DNA sequence: TGTGCCAGCAGATTAATAGCCAAAAACATTCAGTACTTC.

The V call is TRBV29-1, the J call TRBJ2-3; D ambiguous. CDR3 length: 12 amino acids. Germline V gene data show CDR1 as SQVTM and CDR2 as ANQGSEA. The germline V and J ends were trimmed by 5 bases and 5 bases, with 11 bases remaining between them. Here the CDR3 DNA reads TGCAGCGTTTATCCGGGTGGAGATACGCAGTATTTT. Residues: CSVYPGGDTQYF.

This clonotype was picked up many times. The chain links TRBV29-1 to TRBJ2-3; tentative D call: TRBD2 (5 bases). The germline CDR1 and CDR2 sequences are SQVTM and ANQGSEA. The length of the CDR3 is 14 residues. Trimming removed 6 bases at V and 6 bases at J, with 19 bases between. The CDR3 DNA sequence: TGCAGCGTGGCGATAAGCGGTTTTCAGGATACGCAGTATTTT. Its translation is CSVAISGFQDTQYF.

The chain links TRBV20-1 to TRBJ2-1; no clear D. The CDR3 sequence is 13 residues long. In germline, CDR1 is DFQATT, CDR2 SNEGSKA (reference sequence). The ends were cut back, 2 bases at V and 4 bases at J, with 9 bases in the middle. The CDR3 reads CSARRSGYNEQFF. CDR3 sequence (DNA): TGCAGTGCTAGACGGTCCGGATACAATGAGCAGTTCTTC.

This clonotype was detected many times. The chain has TRBV4-1 and TRBJ2-1; TRBD2 agrees at 8 bases. This CDR3 is 18 amino acids long. Losses at the gene ends were 6 bases for V and 5 bases for J; bases not matched to a gene: 18. Looked up from germline, CDR1 is MGHRA and CDR2 is YSYEKL. CDR3 loop: CASRPESGVLAADNEQFF. In nucleotides, the CDR3 is TGCGCCAGCAGACCAGAAAGCGGGGTACTAGCGGCAGACAATGAGCAGTTCTTC.

This chain uses TRBV29-1 with TRBJ2-1, with 16 bases aligning to TRBD2. Germline V gene sequence: CDR1 SQVTM, CDR2 ANQGSEA. The CDR3 contains 17 residues. V gave up 4 bases and J gave up 4 bases; unmatched junction bases: 7. The CDR3 here is CSVAGLAGGHIYNEQFF. The CDR3 DNA reads as TGCAGCGTTGCGGGACTAGCGGGAGGGCATATATACAATGAGCAGTTCTTC.

Only a few counts were recorded for this clonotype. V and J are TRBV12-3 or TRBV12-4 and TRBJ1-5; D may be TRBD1 (5 bases). This CDR3 region has 14 residues. Between the trimmed V and J ends, which lost 6 bases and 4 bases, there was a span of 13 bases. DNA for the CDR3: TGTGCCAGCAGAACGGCCGGGGCGAATCAGCCCCAGCATTTT. Protein: CASRTAGANQPQHF.

By its share, this clonotype is medium-sized. The V gene is TRBV10-3, the J gene TRBJ2-3, with 10 bases that match TRBD2. V was clipped by 10 bases and J by 0 bases; unmatched bases: 4. Per the germline V gene, CDR1 is ENHRY and CDR2 is SYGVKD. The CDR3 spans 14 residues. CDR3 protein: CATGLAVSTDTQYF. CDR3 bases: TGTGCCACCGGACTAGCGGTTAGCACAGATACGCAGTATTTT.

This chain links TRBV29-1 with TRBJ2-5; TRBD2 matches 9 bases. Germline values: CDR1 SQVTM, CDR2 ANQGSEA. Trimming took 4 bases from V and 7 from J; bases not matched to a gene: 7. This CDR3 comprises 13 residues. CDR3 nucleotide sequence: TGCAGCGTTGTGGCGGGAGGGAGCTTGACCCAGTACTTC. The encoded protein is CSVVAGGSLTQYF.

This chain connects TRBV20-1 to TRBJ2-1; D call uncertain. V dropped 5 bases and J dropped 6 bases, with 11 bases sitting between them. CDR1 is DFQATT, CDR2 SNEGSKA, per germline (reference sequence). The CDR3 is made up of 12 amino acids. This CDR3 reads CSAYVPGNEQFF. The CDR3 nucleotides are TGCAGTGCTTACGTCCCAGGCAATGAGCAGTTCTTC.

This clonotype was counted many times. J is TRBJ1-1 and V is TRBV5-1, with D hard to call. The CDR3 length is 14 residues. V was pared by 0 bases and J by 1 base, with 7 bases between. The germline gives CDR1 SGHRS, CDR2 YFSETQ. CDR3 in DNA: TGCGCCAGCAGCTTGGCCGACGGGAACACTGAAGCTTTCTTT. The encoded protein is CASSLADGNTEAFF.

This clonotype was counted many times. The V gene is TRBV7-2, the J gene TRBJ1-4; a possible D gene is TRBD1 (6 bases). The germline V and J ends were trimmed by 1 base and 8 bases, with 11 bases remaining between them. CDR1 SGHTA and CDR2 FQGNSA come from the germline V gene. The CDR3 spans 14 residues. In DNA form, the CDR3 reads TGTGCCAGCAGCTTAGACGTGAGGGGGGAAAAACTGTTTTTT. It yields the protein CASSLDVRGEKLFF.

This clonotype was picked up a small number of times. The gene calls are TRBV12-3 or TRBV12-4 and TRBJ2-1, with D possibly TRBD2 on 6 matching bases. This CDR3 contains 13 residues. Trimming removed 8 bases at V and 6 bases at J, with 14 bases between. For the CDR3, the DNA is TGTGCCAGCTCCACTAGCAGGGTCAATGAGCAGTTCTTC. It specifies CASSTSRVNEQFF.

The chain links TRBV12-3 or TRBV12-4 to TRBJ1-4; D unclear. CDR3 size: 16 residues. The V end lost 4 bases, the J end lost 3 bases, and 15 bases lay between the germline ends. CDR3 in amino acids: CASSYSPGSANEKLFF. CDR3 nucleotides: TGTGCCAGCAGTTATTCCCCGGGGTCGGCTAATGAAAAACTGTTTTTT.

The rearrangement uses TRBV20-1 and TRBJ1-1; D gene uncertain. The V end was cut by 3 bases, the J end by 6 bases, with 17 bases between. This CDR3 is 14 amino acids long. Germline lookup yields CDR1 DFQATT and CDR2 SNEGSKA (reference sequence). CDR3 amino acids: CSASPGQGRPEAFF. The CDR3 DNA sequence: TGCAGTGCTAGCCCGGGTCAAGGGAGGCCTGAAGCTTTCTTT.

This clonotype has ten or more counts. The chain couples TRBV5-1 to TRBJ2-7; TRBD1 matches 7 bases. The V and J ends lost 4 bases and 6 bases, in that order; junction bases with no gene match: 25. The CDR3 has 19 residues. Germline CDR1 and CDR2: SGHRS and YFSETQ. CDR3 sequence: CASSLGAEVRQGFPSEQYF. CDR3 in DNA: TGCGCCAGCAGCCTTGGGGCGGAGGTGCGACAGGGCTTCCCCAGCGAGCAGTACTTC.

This clonotype turned up a few times. V gene TRBV7-2 combines with J gene TRBJ2-2; TRBD1 matches at 7 bases. The V segment lost 5 bases and the J segment 8 bases; nucleotides outside the gene matches: 8. CDR1 is SGHTA and CDR2 is FQGNSA in the germline V gene. CDR3 size: 14 residues. The CDR3 here is CASSIWTGAGELFF. In nucleotides, the CDR3 is TGTGCCAGCAGCATTTGGACAGGTGCTGGGGAGCTGTTTTTT.